This entry describes one T cell receptor (beta chain). Produced via immunoSEQ multiplex PCR; TCRdb's table is partial and in-frame only. In the table there are 1,500 to 2,000 clones, 38% of which are singletons. The data are from a study of graft-versus-host responses after intestinal transplantation. Study at large: Recipients got multivisceral, liver-intestinal, or isolated intestinal transplants. Following induction with anti-thymocyte globulin, all recipients were given tacrolimus and steroids for three to four years. Study results and caveats: Allografts carried high graft-versus-host to host-versus-graft clonal ratios in patients having graft-donor T cell macrochimerism. Recipient marrow showed GvH clones, some seen first in ileum or blood.

Each mixed lymphocyte reaction held around 200,000 CFSE-labeled responders and around 200,000 irradiated violet-dye-labeled stimulators. Losses at the gene ends were 1 base for V and 4 bases for J; bases not matched to a gene: 7. CDR1 KGHSH and CDR2 LQKENI come from the germline V gene. The CDR3 loop spans 16 amino acids. This TCR was recovered from a human patient who was an organ donor for intestinal transplantation. This chain links TRBV18 with TRBJ2-1; TRBD2 matches 7 bases. The starting material was alloreactive CD8+ T cells from a mixed lymphocyte reaction culture, obtained before transplantation. Subset described: CFSE-low proliferating T cells sorted from approximately 6-day pre-transplant mixed lymphocyte reaction (GvH or HvG direction). The CDR3 bases are TGTGCCAGCTCACCACGGGTGGCGGGGGATTACAATGAGCAGTTCTTC. This gives the protein CASSPRVAGDYNEQFF.